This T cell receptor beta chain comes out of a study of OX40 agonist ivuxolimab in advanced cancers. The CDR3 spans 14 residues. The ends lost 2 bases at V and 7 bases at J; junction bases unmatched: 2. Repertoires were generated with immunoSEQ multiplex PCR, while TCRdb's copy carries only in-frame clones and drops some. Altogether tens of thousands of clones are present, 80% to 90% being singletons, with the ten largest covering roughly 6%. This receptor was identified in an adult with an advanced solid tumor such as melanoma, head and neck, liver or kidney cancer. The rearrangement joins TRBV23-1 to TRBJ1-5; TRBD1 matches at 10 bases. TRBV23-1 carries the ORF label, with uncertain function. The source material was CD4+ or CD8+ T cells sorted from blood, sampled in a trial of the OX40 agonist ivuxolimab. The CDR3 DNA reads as TGCGCCAGCAGTCAAACGGGACAGGGGCAGCCCCAGCATTTT. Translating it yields CASSQTGQGQPQHF.